One sample yielded the 24 T cell receptor beta chains listed below, sequenced in a study of blood T cell repertoires in COVID-19. Method: immunoSEQ multiplex PCR; TCRdb's copy keeps in-frame clones and lacks some. The sample has about 100,000 clones, 78% seen once. Source material: peripheral blood. These TCRs come from a man between 60 and 75 years old with active or convalescent COVID-19.

The chain carries TRBV3-1 (or the pseudogene TRBV3-2) and TRBJ2-5; 10 bases agree with TRBD1. The CDR3 extends over 14 amino acids. V gave up 6 bases and J gave up 4 bases; unmatched junction bases: 5. Germline loops: CDR1 LGHDT, CDR2 YNNKEL (reference sequence). The CDR3 coding sequence is TGTGCCAGCAGAGAGGGGACAGGGGTAGAGACCCAGTACTTC. Protein product: CASREGTGVETQYF.

The chain employs TRBV20-1 and TRBJ1-1, with 9 bases aligning to TRBD1. Per germline, CDR1 DFQATT and CDR2 SNEGSKA (reference sequence). The CDR3 length is 13 residues. Trimming removed 3 bases from V and 7 bases from J; junction bases left unmatched: 6. The CDR3 protein is CSASARTGVEAFF. CDR3 nucleotide sequence: TGCAGTGCTAGTGCACGGACAGGGGTTGAAGCTTTCTTT.

CDR3 sequence (DNA): TGTGCCAGCAGCTTAGGGCTGGGCACCTACGAGCAGTACGTC. This codes for CASSLGLGTYEQYV. The V call is TRBV7-2, the J call TRBJ2-7, with D hard to call. CDR1 and CDR2 (germline): SGHTA, FQGNSA. The CDR3 loop spans 14 amino acids. V was shortened by 1 base and J by 2 bases, with 9 bases between the two germline ends.

The chain is built from TRBV19 and TRBJ2-1, with 8 bases fitting TRBD2. This CDR3 contains 15 residues. V was clipped by 2 bases and J by 8 bases; unmatched bases: 8. Germline loops: CDR1 LNHDA, CDR2 SQIVND (reference sequence). CDR3 in DNA: TGTGCCAGTAGTATACCCAGCGGGAGATTGCATGAGCAGTTCTTC. It specifies CASSIPSGRLHEQFF.

This chain links TRBV15 with TRBJ2-2; 8 bases line up with TRBD2. Trimming at V came to 5 bases and at J to 6 bases, leaving 8 bases not matched to a gene. There are 15 residues in the CDR3. The V gene's germline CDR1 is LNHNV and CDR2 YYDKDF (reference sequence). The CDR3 is CATSRQREISGELFF. CDR3 nucleotides: TGTGCCACCAGCCGGCAGCGGGAGATTTCCGGGGAGCTGTTTTTT.

The V and J genes are TRBV6-6 and TRBJ1-5; possible D gene TRBD1, 6 bases. The V end was cut by 8 bases, the J end by 6 bases, with 14 bases between. Germline V lookup: CDR1 MNHNY, CDR2 SVGAGI (reference sequence). The CDR3 has 13 residues. CDR3 residues: CASVRGAAQPQHF. The DNA of the CDR3 is TGTGCCAGCGTACGGGGGGCGGCTCAGCCCCAGCATTTT.

This clone was observed a few times. The V and J genes are TRBV19 and TRBJ1-1; D remains ambiguous. V was pared by 5 bases and J by 1 base, with 14 bases between. This CDR3 contains 15 residues. Germline CDR1 reads LNHDA; CDR2 reads SQIVND (reference sequence). The CDR3 reads CASSAAGVSNTEAFF. CDR3 nucleotides: TGTGCCAGTAGTGCCGCGGGAGTATCGAACACTGAAGCTTTCTTT.

The V call is TRBV28, the J call TRBJ1-2, with 11 bases matching TRBD1. The germline V gene encodes CDR1 MDHEN and CDR2 SYDVKM. CDR3 size: 17 residues. V lost 4 bases, J lost 8 bases, and 15 bases stayed unmatched. CDR3 region: CASSYRPGGTGGRGYTF. The CDR3 bases are TGTGCCAGCAGTTACCGGCCGGGGGGGACAGGGGGGCGAGGCTACACCTTC.

V usage is TRBV10-3 and J usage is TRBJ2-7; possibly TRBD1 for D (5 bases). CDR1 ENHRY and CDR2 SYGVKD come from the germline V gene. The CDR3 has 13 residues. Trimming removed 2 bases at V and 3 bases at J, with 8 bases between. The CDR3 DNA reads TGTGCCATCAGTGAGACAGGCAGCTACGAGCAGTACGTC. Translated, it gives CAISETGSYEQYV.

This clone was seen only a few times. V gene TRBV5-1 combines with J gene TRBJ1-1; 12 positions match TRBD1. The ends lost 1 base at V and 4 bases at J; junction bases unmatched: 11. The germline V gene encodes CDR1 SGHRS and CDR2 YFSETQ. This CDR3 has 18 amino acids. The CDR3 region is CASSLSGTGGGIATEAFF. The CDR3 region has the DNA TGCGCCAGCAGCTTGTCCGGGACAGGGGGCGGGATCGCCACTGAAGCTTTCTTT.

The CDR3 protein is CASSYSQGNEQFF. The CDR3 DNA reads TGTGCCAGCAGTTACTCACAGGGCAACGAGCAGTTCTTC. The chain recombines TRBV6-6 with TRBJ2-1, with D possibly matching TRBD1 (6 bases). Germline CDR1 reads MNHNY; CDR2 reads SVGAGI (reference sequence). Trimming took off 0 bases at V and 10 bases at J, with 10 bases between the two ends. The CDR3 is 13 residues long.

This chain connects TRBV6-6 to TRBJ1-2; maybe TRBD1 (5 bases). The V end lost 6 bases, the J end lost 8 bases, and 16 bases lay between the germline ends. CDR1 is MNHNY, CDR2 SVGAGI, per germline (reference sequence). This CDR3 is 13 amino acids long. The DNA of the CDR3 is TGTGCCAGCAGCTTCGGGACTGGCGGGGGCTACACCTTC. It is translated as CASSFGTGGGYTF.

CDR3 region: CASSFYGRVGNQPQHF. The CDR3 DNA is TGTGCCAGCAGCTTCTACGGCAGGGTAGGCAATCAGCCCCAGCATTTT. The gene calls are TRBV5-6 and TRBJ1-5; D is perhaps TRBD1 (5 bases). CDR3 length: 16 amino acids. V gave up 2 bases and J gave up 2 bases, with 14 bases separating them. Germline V gene sequence: CDR1 SGHDT, CDR2 YYEEEE. The full variable domain, with the rest looked up from reference TRBV5-6 and TRBJ1-5, is DAGVTQSPTHLIKTRGQQVTLRCSPKSGHDTVSWYQQALGQGPQFIFQYYEEEERQRGNFPDRFSGHQFPNYSSELNVNALLLGDSALYLCASSFYGRVGNQPQHFGDGTRLSIL.

The chain joins TRBV15 to TRBJ1-3; a weak D match, TRBD1 (6 bases). The CDR3 extends over 16 amino acids. Germline-derived CDR1 and CDR2 are LNHNV and YYDKDF (reference sequence). The ends were cut back, 3 bases at V and 4 bases at J, with 16 bases in the middle. This CDR3 is CATSSHGRGFGNTIYF. In nucleotides, the CDR3 is TGTGCCACCAGCAGCCATGGCAGGGGATTCGGAAACACCATATATTTT.

The chain carries TRBV19 and TRBJ1-5, with D possibly being TRBD1 (5 bases). The CDR3 has 16 residues. Trimming shortened V by 3 bases and J by 7 bases, and 19 bases separated the two germline ends. Looked up from germline, CDR1 is LNHDA and CDR2 is SQIVND (reference sequence). The CDR3 region is CASSINRSGGRQPQHF. The DNA of the CDR3 is TGTGCCAGTAGTATTAATCGGTCGGGGGGACGACAGCCCCAGCATTTT.

This chain uses TRBV27 with TRBJ2-3; the D gene is possibly TRBD2 (5 bases). This CDR3 is built from 15 residues. Germline-derived CDR1 and CDR2 are MNHEY and SMNVEV (reference sequence). The V gene lost 8 bases and the J gene lost 3 bases, with 18 bases spanning the gap. The CDR3 protein is CASRPRAPGTDTQYF. The CDR3 nucleotides read TGTGCCAGCCGACCACGGGCGCCGGGGACAGATACGCAGTATTTT.

This clone was seen once. The chain employs TRBV6-4 and TRBJ1-6; no clear D gene. V dropped 0 bases and J dropped 0 bases, with 9 bases sitting between them. The germline V gene has CDR1 MRHNA and CDR2 SNTAGT. The CDR3 has 17 residues. CDR3: CASSDSRESSYNSPLHF. CDR3 DNA: TGTGCCAGCAGTGACTCTCGAGAGAGCTCCTATAATTCACCCCTCCACTTT.

The V and J genes are TRBV28 and TRBJ2-7; D perhaps matches TRBD1 (6 bases). This CDR3 has 16 amino acids. Germline V gene lookup returns CDR1 MDHEN and CDR2 SYDVKM. V gave up 5 bases and J gave up 2 bases, with 19 bases separating them. For the CDR3, the DNA is TGTGCCAGCAGTCCGGCGACATCACAGGGCCCCTACGAGCAGTACTTC. It codes for CASSPATSQGPYEQYF.

The CDR3 reads CASSEADNEKLFF. For the CDR3, the DNA is TGTGCCAGTAGTGAGGCTGACAATGAAAAACTGTTTTTT. V usage is TRBV19 and J usage is TRBJ1-4; D gene ambiguous. CDR1 is LNHDA, CDR2 SQIVND, per germline (reference sequence). Between the trimmed V and J ends, which lost 5 bases and 5 bases, there was a span of 9 bases. The CDR3 contains 13 residues. Full variable domain (missing parts from reference TRBV19 and TRBJ1-4): DGGITQSPKYLFRKEGQNVTLSCEQNLNHDAMYWYRQDPGQGLRLIYYSQIVNDFQKGDIAEGYSVSREKKESFPLTVTSAQKNPTAFYLCASSEADNEKLFFGSGTQLSVL.

The CDR3 DNA reads TGTGCCAGCAGCCCCTTTCGGGGGAGAGGAGCAGATACGCAGTATTTT. Its protein is CASSPFRGRGADTQYF. This chain joins TRBV3-1 (or the pseudogene TRBV3-2) and TRBJ2-3, with a tentative D call TRBD2 (6 bases). Germline V gene data show CDR1 as LGHDT and CDR2 as YNNKEL (reference sequence). The ends were cut back, 4 bases at V and 4 bases at J, with 18 bases in the middle. This CDR3 spans 16 amino acids.

J is TRBJ2-4 and V is TRBV19, with D possibly being TRBD1 or TRBD2 (7 bases each). Per germline, CDR1 LNHDA and CDR2 SQIVND (reference sequence). V lost 6 bases, J lost 3 bases, and 15 bases lay in between. The CDR3 runs to 15 residues. CDR3 residues: CASRIQGRDKNIQYF. In DNA, the CDR3 is TGTGCCAGTAGGATACAGGGGAGGGACAAAAACATTCAGTACTTC.

This chain joins TRBV28 and TRBJ2-3, with 9 bases that match TRBD2. Germline CDR1 reads MDHEN; CDR2 reads SYDVKM. After removal of 7 bases from V and 0 bases from J, the junction contained 11 bases not matched to a gene. The CDR3 extends over 17 amino acids. CDR3 residues: CASTSLGLAFSTDTQYF. CDR3 DNA: TGTGCCAGCACCTCCCTCGGACTAGCGTTCAGCACAGATACGCAGTATTTT. Together with reference TRBV28 and TRBJ2-3, the CDR3 gives the full variable domain: DVKVTQSSRYLVKRTGEKVFLECVQDMDHENMFWYRQDPGLGLRLIYFSYDVKMKEKGDIPEGYSVSREKKERFSLILESASTNQTSMYLCASTSLGLAFSTDTQYFGPGTRLTVL.

The rearrangement joins TRBV30 to TRBJ2-3; tentative D call: TRBD2 (5 bases). Germline V gives CDR1 GTSNPN, CDR2 SVGIG (reference sequence). The V and J ends lost 4 bases and 6 bases respectively, with 20 bases between them. This CDR3 has 15 amino acids. Written as DNA, the CDR3 is TGTGCCTGGAAGACACACCCGGGGAGCGCCGATACGCAGTATTTT. Translated, it gives CAWKTHPGSADTQYF. Full variable domain (missing parts from reference TRBV30 and TRBJ2-3): SQTIHQWPATLVQPVGSPLSLECTVEGTSNPNLYWYRQAAGRGLQLLFYSVGIGQISSEVPQNLSASRPQDRQFILSSKKLLLSDSGFYLCAWKTHPGSADTQYFGPGTRLTVL.

This clone was detected a few times. The J gene is TRBJ2-6, the V gene TRBV6-2 or TRBV6-3; 8 bases are shared with TRBD1. The V segment lost 6 bases and the J segment 2 bases; nucleotides outside the gene matches: 9. The CDR3 has 17 residues. Per the germline V gene, CDR1 is MNHEY and CDR2 is SVGEGT. Written as DNA, the CDR3 is TGTGCCAGCAGCCAGACAGGGGTCTCTCCTGGGGCCAACGTCCTGACTTTC. Translating gives CASSQTGVSPGANVLTF.